The present entry profiles one T cell receptor beta chain with its context. Germline CDR1 LGHDT, CDR2 YNNKEL (reference sequence). V was pared by 5 bases and J by 7 bases, with 7 bases of the junction left unmatched. The CDR3 loop spans 15 amino acids. These data originate in a study of blood T cell repertoires in COVID-19. TCRdb's copy holds only in-frame clones and misses some; the assay was immunoSEQ multiplex PCR. The table has tens of thousands of clones, 80% to 85% seen once. The source of this sequence is a woman older than 75 with active or convalescent COVID-19. Specimen: peripheral blood. This chain joins TRBV3-1 (or the pseudogene TRBV3-2) and TRBJ2-1; 11 bases line up with TRBD2. The CDR3 protein is CASSSLAGGSNEQFF. The CDR3 nucleotides read TGTGCCAGCAGCTCCCTAGCGGGGGGCAGTAATGAGCAGTTCTTC.